This T cell receptor beta chain was recovered during a study of a mutant IDH1 vaccine in newly diagnosed glioma. This clone has only a few counts. Its cognate antigen is unknown. Time point denoted: week 35, safety follow-up. The investigators gave 300 ug of mutant IDH1 20-mer peptide in each vaccine dose, together with topical imiquimod. The CDR3 loop spans 14 amino acids. Germline V CDR1 and CDR2: SNHLY, FYNNEI. V trimming: 6 bases; J trimming: 4 bases; junction bases outside the gene matches: 5. This table comes from immunoSEQ multiplex PCR, and its TCRdb copy is limited to in-frame clones, with some not included. This repertoire shows around 69,000 clones, about 88% found once; its top ten account for roughly 2%.

The gene calls are TRBV2 and TRBJ1-1; 10 bases map to TRBD1. The sample consisted of PBMCs, taken from a glioma patient whose treatment included an IDH1 peptide vaccine. The TCR sequence derives from a man aged 25 to 45 with glioma. CDR3: CASSLDRGITEAFF. In DNA form, the CDR3 reads TGTGCCAGCAGCTTGGACAGGGGGATCACTGAAGCTTTCTTT. Filled out from reference TRBV2 and TRBJ1-1, the complete variable domain reads EPEVTQTPSHQVTQMGQEVILRCVPISNHLYFYWYRQILGQKVEFLVSFYNNEISEKSEIFDDQFSVERPDGSNFTLKIRSTKLEDSAMYFCASSLDRGITEAFFGQGTRLTVV.